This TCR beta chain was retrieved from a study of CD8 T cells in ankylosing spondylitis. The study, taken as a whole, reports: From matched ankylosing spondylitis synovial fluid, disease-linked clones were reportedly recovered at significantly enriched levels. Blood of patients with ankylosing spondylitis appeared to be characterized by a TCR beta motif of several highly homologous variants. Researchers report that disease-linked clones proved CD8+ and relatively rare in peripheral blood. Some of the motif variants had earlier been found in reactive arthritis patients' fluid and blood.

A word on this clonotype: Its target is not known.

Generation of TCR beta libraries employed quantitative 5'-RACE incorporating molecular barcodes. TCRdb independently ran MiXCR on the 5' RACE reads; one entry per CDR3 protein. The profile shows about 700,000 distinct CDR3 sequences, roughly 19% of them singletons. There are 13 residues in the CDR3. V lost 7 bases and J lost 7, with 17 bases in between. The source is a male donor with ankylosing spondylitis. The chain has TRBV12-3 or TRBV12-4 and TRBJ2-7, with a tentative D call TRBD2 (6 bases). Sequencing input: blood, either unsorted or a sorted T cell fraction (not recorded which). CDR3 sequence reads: CASTRGLDPEQYF. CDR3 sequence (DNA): TGTGCCAGCACCCGGGGACTGGATCCAGAGCAGTACTTC.